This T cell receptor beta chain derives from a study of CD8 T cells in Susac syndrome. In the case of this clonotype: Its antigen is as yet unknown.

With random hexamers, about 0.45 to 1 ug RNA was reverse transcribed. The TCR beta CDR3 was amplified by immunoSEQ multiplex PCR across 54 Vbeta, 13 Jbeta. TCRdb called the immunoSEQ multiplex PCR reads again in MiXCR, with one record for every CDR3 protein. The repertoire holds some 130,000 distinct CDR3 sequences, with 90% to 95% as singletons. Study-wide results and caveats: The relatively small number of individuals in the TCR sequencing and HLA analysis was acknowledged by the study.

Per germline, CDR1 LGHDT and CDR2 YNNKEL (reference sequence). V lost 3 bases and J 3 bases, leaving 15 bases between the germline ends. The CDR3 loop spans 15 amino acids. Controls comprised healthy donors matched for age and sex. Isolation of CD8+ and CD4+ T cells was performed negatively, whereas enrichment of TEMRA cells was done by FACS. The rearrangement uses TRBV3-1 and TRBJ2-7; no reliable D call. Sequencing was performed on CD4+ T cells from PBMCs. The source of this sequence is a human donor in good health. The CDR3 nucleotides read TGTGCCAGCAGCCAGCCTACGTACAACCACTACGAGCAGTACTTC. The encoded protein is CASSQPTYNHYEQYF.